The 7 T cell receptor beta chains listed next were all sequenced from one sample in a study of cytomegalovirus exposure and HLA in healthy donors. In the PCR, 60 Vbeta and 13 Jbeta primers were used. Clones were read by immunoSEQ multiplex PCR, and TCRdb kept only the in-frame ones, dropping some. The sample comprises around 150,000 clones, roughly 80% of which are singletons, and about 5% rests with the top ten. Sequences were obtained from PBMCs. The receptors shown here come from a male donor in good health and CMV-seronegative.

V and J are TRBV5-6 and TRBJ1-1; a possible D gene is TRBD1 (5 bases). Deletions cut 1 base from V and 4 bases from J, with 11 bases between. Germline loops: CDR1 SGHDT, CDR2 YYEEEE. CDR3 size: 14 residues. The CDR3 protein is CASSLYGGSTEAFF. CDR3 DNA sequence: TGTGCCAGCAGCTTGTACGGGGGTAGCACTGAAGCTTTCTTT.

The chain uses TRBV25-1 and TRBJ2-1; 7 bases map to TRBD1. In germline, CDR1 is MGHDK, CDR2 SYGVNS. Germline trimming cut 11 bases from V and 0 bases from J; bases unmatched to any gene: 4. The CDR3 contains 13 residues. The DNA of the CDR3 is TGTGCCGGTTACAGGGGCTCCTACAATGAGCAGTTCTTC. Encoded protein: CAGYRGSYNEQFF.

The V gene is TRBV28, the J gene TRBJ1-2, with D possibly being TRBD1 (6 bases). V was clipped by 5 bases and J by 8 bases, with 21 bases between them. This CDR3 has 15 amino acids. Germline CDR1 reads MDHEN; CDR2 reads SYDVKM. The DNA for the CDR3 is TGTGCCAGCAGTACCCATGGGGGCGCCCAGCAAGGCTACACCTTC. Translating gives CASSTHGGAQQGYTF.

J is TRBJ1-5 and V is TRBV6-5, with D perhaps TRBD1 (5 bases). Germline CDR1 and CDR2: MNHEY and SVGAGI. CDR3 length equals 13 residues. The V end lost 5 bases, the J end lost 4 bases, and 9 bases lay between the germline ends. DNA of the CDR3: TGTGCCAGCAGTATACAGGTAAATCAGCCCCAGCATTTT. Translated: CASSIQVNQPQHF.

The chain employs TRBV4-1 and TRBJ2-3, with 9 bases aligning to TRBD2. Trimming cost V 1 base and J 2 bases; bases outside gene matches: 10. The CDR3 length is 18 residues. Per the germline V gene, CDR1 is MGHRA and CDR2 is YSYEKL. CDR3 protein: CASSQAPRLAGVTDTQYF. In nucleotides, the CDR3 is TGCGCCAGCAGCCAAGCCCCTAGATTAGCGGGGGTCACAGATACGCAGTATTTT.

The chain has TRBV9 and TRBJ2-1; D remains unclear. The V gene's germline CDR1 is SGDLS and CDR2 YYNGEE. The CDR3 contains 16 residues. V was trimmed by 0 bases and J by 0 bases, leaving 10 bases between them. The CDR3 coding sequence is TGTGCCAGCAGCGTAGGTAGTCCGAGCTCCTACAATGAGCAGTTCTTC. This codes for CASSVGSPSSYNEQFF.

A remark on this clone: This sample also contains other DNA sequences that code for the same CDR3. The gene calls are TRBV11-2 and TRBJ1-1; 10 bases match TRBD1. Trimming cost V 1 base and J 7 bases; bases outside gene matches: 0. Germline values: CDR1 SGHAT, CDR2 FQNNGV. The CDR3 spans 13 residues. CDR3 nucleotides: TGTGCCAGCAGCTTAGGGACAGGGGGTGAAGCTTTCTTT. It yields the protein CASSLGTGGEAFF.